This TCR beta chain originates from a study of blood T cell repertoires in COVID-19. The wider study: Some COVID-19 samples were acute and others convalescent; all came from the United States, Italy and Spain. From T cells, B-cell-depleted T cells, or PBMCs came the material, which was cDNA or gDNA.

As handled by the study authors: Reference gene primer amplification gave nucleated cell count estimates. This table comes from immunoSEQ multiplex PCR, and its TCRdb copy is limited to in-frame clones, with some not included. The DNA was the basis for D and trimming; V, J and clone size are from that table. The repertoire consists of about 230,000 clones, with 65% to 90% occurring once and the leading ten covering 2% to 2.5%. The CDR3 is 15 amino acids. CDR1 SGHRS and CDR2 YFSETQ come from the germline V gene. V shed 4 bases and J 7 bases; nucleotides not matched to a gene: 8. J is TRBJ1-4 and V is TRBV5-1, with 9 bases that match TRBD1. Sequencing was performed on peripheral blood. This TCR derives from a middle-aged man who had recovered from COVID-19. CDR3 coding DNA: TGCGCCAGCAGCCTATCCGGGACAGGGAGTGAAAAACTGTTTTTT. Its translation: CASSLSGTGSEKLFF.